These 19 T cell receptor beta chains were sequenced from one sample in a study of T cells in localized non-small cell lung cancer. Generated by immunoSEQ multiplex PCR, the TCRdb table keeps only in-frame clones and is missing some. The sample consists of 13,000 or so clones, 28% of them appearing once. Sequences were derived from lung tumor tissue, sampled before any cancer treatment. The receptors stem from a female donor older than 55 with stage I lung adenocarcinoma.

The CDR3 loop reads CSARAGGATDTQYF. Written as DNA, the CDR3 is TGCAGCGCAAGGGCGGGGGGCGCGACAGATACGCAGTATTTT. The chain uses TRBV29-1 and TRBJ2-3, with TRBD2 identical over 8 bases. Trimming cost V 7 bases and J 3 bases; bases outside gene matches: 9. CDR1 is SQVTM and CDR2 is ANQGSEA in the germline V gene. There are 14 residues in the CDR3.

The chain links TRBV14 to TRBJ1-6, with D possibly TRBD1 on 5 matching bases. Germline V gene lookup returns CDR1 SGHDN and CDR2 FVKESK. The CDR3 spans 13 residues. V was clipped by 0 bases and J by 9 bases, with 6 bases between them. CDR3 nucleotides: TGTGCCAGCAGCCAAGACAGGGTTTCACCCCTCCACTTT. This encodes CASSQDRVSPLHF.

V is TRBV30 and J is TRBJ1-6; a possible D gene is TRBD1 (5 bases). This CDR3 region has 16 residues. V dropped 3 bases and J dropped 7 bases, with 19 bases sitting between them. The germline CDR1 and CDR2 sequences are GTSNPN and SVGIG (reference sequence). This CDR3 is CAWSPARRGRNSPLHF. In nucleotides, the CDR3 is TGTGCCTGGAGCCCAGCAAGAAGGGGACGAAATTCACCCCTCCACTTT.

This sequence joins TRBV1 and TRBJ1-6. TRBV1 is tagged as a pseudogene. The CDR3 has 15 residues. CDR3 amino acids: CASSQDRLSNSPLHF. CDR3 DNA sequence: TGCGCCAGCAGCCAAGATCGTCTGTCGAATTCACCCCTCCACTTT.

The rearrangement links TRBV9 to TRBJ2-2, with TRBD1 as a possible D gene (6 bases). The V end lost 1 base, the J end lost 1 base, and 8 bases lay between the germline ends. The CDR3 runs to 15 residues. Germline assignment: CDR1 SGDLS and CDR2 YYNGEE. In DNA, the CDR3 is TGTGCCAGCAGCGTACAGACAGGGAACACCGGGGAGCTGTTTTTT. Its protein is CASSVQTGNTGELFF.

CDR3 coding DNA: TGTGCCAGCAGTCCCTTCCGGACCGGGGAGCTGTTTTTT. Its protein is CASSPFRTGELFF. The gene calls are TRBV6-8 and TRBJ2-2, with unresolved D. The CDR3 runs 13 residues. The V and J ends lost 5 bases and 5 bases respectively, with 9 bases between them. CDR1 is MNHGY and CDR2 is SAAAGT in the germline V gene.

This clone was seen only a few times. The chain links TRBV11-3 to TRBJ1-4; D not resolved. The germline V gene has CDR1 SGHNT and CDR2 YENEEA. Trimming removed 5 bases at V and 4 bases at J, with 17 bases between. CDR3 length: 16 residues. The CDR3 loop is CASSVGASPGNEKLFF. The CDR3 nucleotides read TGTGCCAGCAGCGTGGGAGCTAGCCCGGGTAATGAAAAACTGTTTTTT. Together with reference TRBV11-3 and TRBJ1-4, the CDR3 gives the full variable domain: EAGVVQSPRYKIIEKKQPVAFWCNPISGHNTLYWYLQNLGQGPELLIRYENEEAVDDSQLPKDRFSAERLKGVDSTLKIQPAELGDSAVYLCASSVGASPGNEKLFFGSGTQLSVL.

This clone showed up just a few times. V is TRBV6-8 and J is TRBJ1-5, with TRBD1 as a possible D gene (5 bases). V was pared by 5 bases and J by 4 bases, with 21 bases between. Germline CDR1 and CDR2: MNHGY and SAAAGT. This CDR3 comprises 17 residues. As DNA, the CDR3 is TGTGCCAGCAGTGGACCCCAGGGAGGTCTCCCTAATCAGCCCCAGCATTTT. The encoded protein is CASSGPQGGLPNQPQHF.

The CDR3 loop reads CASSGEDRGYNNEQFF. DNA of the CDR3: TGTGCCAGCAGTGGCGAGGACAGGGGTTACAACAATGAGCAGTTCTTC. This chain connects TRBV6-8 to TRBJ2-1, with 9 bases fitting TRBD1. Germline V CDR1 and CDR2: MNHGY, SAAAGT. V was pared by 5 bases and J by 5 bases, with 10 bases of the junction left unmatched. This CDR3 comprises 16 residues.

This clone was detected once. The rearrangement uses TRBV14 and TRBJ2-1, with D possibly TRBD2 on 6 matching bases. Trimming shortened V by 5 bases and J by 9 bases, and 23 bases separated the two germline ends. The CDR3 loop spans 16 amino acids. Germline CDR1 reads SGHDN; CDR2 reads FVKESK. This CDR3 reads CASSSQRRGTFGEQFF. In DNA, the CDR3 is TGTGCCAGCAGCTCCCAAAGGCGGGGAACGTTCGGTGAGCAGTTCTTC.

This chain joins TRBV25-1 and TRBJ2-5, with D maybe TRBD1 (7 bases). This CDR3 contains 15 residues. CDR1 and CDR2 (germline): MGHDK, SYGVNS. The V end lost 7 bases, the J end lost 4 bases, and 19 bases lay between the germline ends. This CDR3 reads CASTLMEGDRETQYF. CDR3 sequence (DNA): TGTGCCAGCACTCTGATGGAGGGGGACAGAGAGACCCAGTACTTC.

Written as DNA, the CDR3 is TGTGCCTGGAACGGACAGGGGGCCCTCCATGGCTACACCTTC. Translating it yields CAWNGQGALHGYTF. V gene TRBV30 combines with J gene TRBJ1-2; the match to TRBD1 covers 11 bases. Germline lookup yields CDR1 GTSNPN and CDR2 SVGIG (reference sequence). The CDR3 extends over 14 amino acids. The V segment lost 4 bases and the J segment 6 bases; nucleotides outside the gene matches: 7.

This rearrangement joins TRBV14 to TRBJ2-3, with D unresolved. This CDR3 is 14 amino acids long. CDR1 and CDR2 from the germline V gene are SGHDN and FVKESK. V was cut by 1 base and J by 2 bases, with 7 bases left in between. The CDR3 region has the DNA TGTGCCAGCAGCCAAGGCCCCAACACAGATACGCAGTATTTT. It translates to CASSQGPNTDTQYF.

This clone was counted between two and nine times. The chain links TRBV11-3 to TRBJ1-6, with D perhaps matching TRBD1 (5 bases). Per germline, CDR1 SGHNT and CDR2 YENEEA. V was clipped by 4 bases and J by 8 bases, with 12 bases between them. The CDR3 covers 14 residues. The CDR3 is CASSSDSLYSPLHF. CDR3 in DNA: TGTGCCAGCAGCTCCGACAGCCTGTATTCACCCCTCCACTTT.

V is TRBV7-1 and J is TRBJ1-1; no definite D call. TRBV7-1 is labeled an ORF, and its function is uncertain. The CDR3 has 15 residues. V was pared by 4 bases and J by 3 bases, with 15 bases between. CDR3 nucleotide sequence: TGTGCCAGCAGCTTCACCACAGTGCTTTACACTGAAGCTTTCTTT. Encoded protein: CASSFTTVLYTEAFF.

The chain joins TRBV18 to TRBJ2-7, with D possibly being TRBD2 (5 bases). There are 13 residues in the CDR3. Germline loops: CDR1 KGHSH, CDR2 LQKENI. V dropped 3 bases and J dropped 2 bases, with 8 bases sitting between them. CDR3 DNA sequence: TGTGCCAGCTCACCTATCGGGGCCTACGAGCAGTACTTC. It is translated as CASSPIGAYEQYF.

The chain employs TRBV10-2 and TRBJ2-7; possible D gene TRBD1, 5 bases. This CDR3 region has 12 residues. Germline lookup yields CDR1 WSHSY and CDR2 SAAADI. V was trimmed by 7 bases and J by 3 bases, leaving 10 bases between them. The CDR3 sequence: CASNQGFYEQYF. CDR3 sequence (DNA): TGCGCCAGCAACCAGGGCTTCTACGAGCAGTACTTC.

J is TRBJ1-1 and V is TRBV19, with D possibly TRBD1 on 5 matching bases. The germline V gene has CDR1 LNHDA and CDR2 SQIVND (reference sequence). V lost 0 bases, J lost 1 base, and 6 bases lay in between. The CDR3 runs 14 residues. DNA for the CDR3: TGTGCCAGTAGTATAGACAGGGCGAACACTGAAGCTTTCTTT. Protein sequence: CASSIDRANTEAFF.

Many counts were recorded for this clone. V gene TRBV11-3 combines with J gene TRBJ2-3, with 9 positions matching TRBD2. The CDR3 runs 14 residues. V gave up 5 bases and J gave up 2 bases; unmatched junction bases: 2. CDR1 is SGHNT and CDR2 is YENEEA in the germline V gene. CDR3 region: CASSKREDTDTQYF. The CDR3 coding sequence is TGTGCCAGCAGCAAGCGGGAGGACACAGATACGCAGTATTTT.